The subject of this entry is one T cell receptor beta chain. The data originate from a study of CD8 T cell repertoires and HIV-1 epitope variants. For the study at large: Each of Twenty-five Gag and Nef epitope peptides stimulated a separate culture. Epitopes were three Gag families plus Nef HW9 and YT9.

Germline CDR1 is SQVTM and CDR2 is ANQGSEA. The length of the CDR3 is 15 residues. V dropped 7 bases and J dropped 8; count of bases not matched to a gene: 18. Generated by immunoSEQ multiplex PCR, the TCRdb table keeps only in-frame clones and is missing some. The profile covers tens of thousands of clones, with roughly four fifths appearing a single time and under 30% taken by the ten largest. Material for sequencing was uncultured baseline CD8+ T cells from peripheral blood mononuclear cells (PBMCs). The origin of this receptor is a male donor with HIV. The chain has TRBV29-1 and TRBJ1-2; 8 bases are a match to TRBD1. CDR3 nucleotide sequence: TGCAGCGCTGCGCGATCGAGACAGGGGTCAGAAGGCTACACCTTC. Protein product: CSAARSRQGSEGYTF.